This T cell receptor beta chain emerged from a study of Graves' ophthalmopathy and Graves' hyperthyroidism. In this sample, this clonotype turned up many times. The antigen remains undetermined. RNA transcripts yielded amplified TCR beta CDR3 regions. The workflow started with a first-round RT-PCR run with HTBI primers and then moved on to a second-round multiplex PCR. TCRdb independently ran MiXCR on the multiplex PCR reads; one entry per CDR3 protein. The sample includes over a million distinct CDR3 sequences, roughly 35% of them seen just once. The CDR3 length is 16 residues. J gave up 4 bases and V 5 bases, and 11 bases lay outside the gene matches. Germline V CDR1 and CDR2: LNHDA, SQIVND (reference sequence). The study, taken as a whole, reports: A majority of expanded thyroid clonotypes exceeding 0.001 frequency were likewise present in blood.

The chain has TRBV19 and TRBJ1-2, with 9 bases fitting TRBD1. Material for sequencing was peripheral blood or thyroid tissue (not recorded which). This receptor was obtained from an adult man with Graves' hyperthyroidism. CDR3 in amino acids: CASSPEPGQGSYGYTF. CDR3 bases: TGTGCCAGTAGTCCCGAACCGGGACAGGGAAGCTATGGCTACACCTTC.